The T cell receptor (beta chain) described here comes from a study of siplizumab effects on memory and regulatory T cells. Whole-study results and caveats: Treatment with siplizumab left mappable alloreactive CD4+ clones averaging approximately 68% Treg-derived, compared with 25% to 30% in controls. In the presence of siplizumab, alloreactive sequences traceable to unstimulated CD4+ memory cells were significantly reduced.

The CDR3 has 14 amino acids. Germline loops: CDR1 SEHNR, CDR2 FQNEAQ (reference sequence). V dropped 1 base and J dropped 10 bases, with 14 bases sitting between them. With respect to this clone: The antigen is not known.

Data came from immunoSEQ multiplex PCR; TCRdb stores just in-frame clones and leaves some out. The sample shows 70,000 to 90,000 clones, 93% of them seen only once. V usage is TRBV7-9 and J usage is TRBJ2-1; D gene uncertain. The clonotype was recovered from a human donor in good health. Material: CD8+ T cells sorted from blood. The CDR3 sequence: CASSLDWLGEEQFF. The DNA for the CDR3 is TGTGCCAGCAGCTTAGACTGGTTAGGAGAGGAGCAGTTCTTC.